This T cell receptor beta chain was captured in a study of shared clonotypes between healthy human individuals. Study context: Donors consisted of two women and three men between 18 and 49. Study observations and caveats: Among the subsets, naive ones generally showed larger estimated richness than memory ones.

Selected positively for CCR7 and CD45RO-negative, naive CD8 cells excluded terminally differentiated effector memory CD45RA+ cells. All of the donors resided in Nashville, Tennessee, and each was a Caucasian adult. Clones were sequenced by immunoSEQ multiplex PCR, and TCRdb holds only the in-frame ones, with some missing. The sample shows about 2.1 million clones, 93% of them seen only once. Germline V gives CDR1 SGDLS, CDR2 YYNGEE. V lost 0 bases, J lost 2 bases, and 9 bases lay in between. This CDR3 is 15 amino acids long. For this clone: The antigen is undetermined.

The source material was naive CD8+ T cells from PBMCs. The chain recombines TRBV9 with TRBJ2-1; a possible D gene is TRBD2 (5 bases). The clonotype was recovered from a man aged 18 to 30 in good health. Some clones in this sample may be carry-over from other donors' samples. The CDR3: CASSVGSGTYNEQFF. DNA for the CDR3: TGTGCCAGCAGCGTAGGATCGGGGACCTACAATGAGCAGTTCTTC.